The 18 T cell receptor beta chains presented below share a single source sample, sequenced in a study of blood T cells in healthy people across ages. With a J-beta primer mix and a sample-barcoded 5' primer, a second PCR ran about 7 to 11 cycles. TCRdb reprocessed the 5' RACE reads with MiXCR, giving one entry per CDR3 protein. The profile shows some 290,000 distinct CDR3 sequences, 25% to 30% of them singletons. The specimen sequenced was blood. The receptor source for this set is a woman aged 70-85 years in good health.

The chain couples TRBV20-1 to TRBJ2-5; 7 positions agree with TRBD2. The CDR3 has 15 residues. V shed 0 bases, J shed 1 base, and the junction held 5 bases outside the gene matches. Germline CDR1 and CDR2: DFQATT and SNEGSKA (reference sequence). The CDR3 DNA reads TGCAGTGCTAGAGATTCGGGACTACCCCAAGAGACCCAGTACTTC. It is translated as CSARDSGLPQETQYF.

V and J are TRBV20-1 and TRBJ1-1; TRBD1 matches at 7 bases. Germline trimming cut 2 bases from V and 0 bases from J; bases unmatched to any gene: 9. The CDR3 contains 16 residues. CDR1 DFQATT and CDR2 SNEGSKA come from the germline V gene (reference sequence). CDR3 in DNA: TGCAGTGCTAGATCCCAGGGGGTTGACATGAACACTGAAGCTTTCTTT. Translated, it gives CSARSQGVDMNTEAFF.

This clonotype has ten or more counts. The rearrangement uses TRBV7-2 and TRBJ2-7; 10 positions agree with TRBD1. The CDR3 is 14 residues long. V trimming: 5 bases; J trimming: 2 bases; junction bases outside the gene matches: 3. Germline assignment: CDR1 SGHTA and CDR2 FQGNSA. This chain's CDR3 is CASSAGTGAYEQYF. CDR3 nucleotide sequence: TGTGCCAGCAGCGCAGGGACAGGGGCCTACGAGCAGTACTTC.

This clonotype turned up a few times. V is TRBV28 and J is TRBJ2-1; D is perhaps TRBD2 (6 bases). Germline values: CDR1 MDHEN, CDR2 SYDVKM. V lost 8 bases to trimming and J lost 8 bases, with 25 bases between them. CDR3 length: 16 amino acids. CDR3 sequence (DNA): TGTGCCAGCCGATTTCAGGGAGGCACGAGCAGCGATGAGCAGTTCTTC. Translating it yields CASRFQGGTSSDEQFF.

The gene calls are TRBV6-2 or TRBV6-3 and TRBJ2-1, with TRBD2 matching 14 bases. Germline V gene lookup returns CDR1 MNHEY and CDR2 SVGEGT. Trimming took 5 bases from V and 7 from J; bases not matched to a gene: 7. CDR3 length equals 16 residues. CDR3 sequence: CASSRKTSGRENEQFF. The CDR3 DNA is TGTGCCAGCAGTCGGAAGACTAGCGGGAGGGAAAATGAGCAGTTCTTC.

This clonotype was observed at least ten times. The chain employs TRBV7-9 and TRBJ2-1; D might be TRBD1 or TRBD2, each matching 5 bases. V lost 3 bases to trimming and J lost 6 bases, with 12 bases between them. The CDR3 is 14 residues long. CDR1 and CDR2 from the germline V gene are SEHNR and FQNEAQ (reference sequence). In nucleotides, the CDR3 is TGTGCCAGCAGCTTGGGGGACGCGATCAATGAGCAGTTCTTC. It codes for CASSLGDAINEQFF.

This clonotype was seen more than once but under ten times. The gene calls are TRBV12-3 or TRBV12-4 and TRBJ1-4; 8 bases align to TRBD1. CDR3 size: 15 residues. V gave up 6 bases and J gave up 5 bases; unmatched junction bases: 8. The CDR3 reads CASSRGQGTNEKLFF. The CDR3 DNA reads as TGTGCCAGCAGCCGTGGACAGGGCACAAATGAAAAACTGTTTTTT.

This chain joins TRBV12-5 and TRBJ2-3, with 8 bases fitting TRBD1. In germline, CDR1 is LGHNT, CDR2 FRNRAP. CDR3 length: 16 amino acids. V was pared by 1 base and J by 1 base, with 4 bases of the junction left unmatched. For the CDR3, the DNA is TGTGCTAGTGGTTTGGGAGGACAGGGCCGCACAGATACGCAGTATTTT. Protein: CASGLGGQGRTDTQYF.

This chain joins TRBV27 and TRBJ2-6, with 14 bases that match TRBD2. Germline trimming cut 4 bases from V and 3 bases from J; bases unmatched to any gene: 8. CDR1 is MNHEY, CDR2 SMNVEV, per germline (reference sequence). This CDR3 comprises 19 residues. The CDR3 loop reads CASSSLGLAGVGGANVLTF. The CDR3 region has the DNA TGTGCCAGCAGTTCCCTGGGACTAGCGGGAGTTGGTGGGGCCAACGTCCTGACTTTC.

This chain uses TRBV4-1 with TRBJ2-7; tentative D call: TRBD2 (5 bases). V lost 1 base, J lost 2 bases, and 12 bases lay in between. The CDR3 consists of 15 residues. Germline-derived CDR1 and CDR2 are MGHRA and YSYEKL. DNA of the CDR3: TGCGCCAGCAGCCAAGTTGGAGGAAGCACCTACGAGCAGTACTTC. Translating it yields CASSQVGGSTYEQYF.

This clonotype has only a few counts. This chain connects TRBV9 to TRBJ2-5, with D perhaps TRBD2 (6 bases). V lost 7 bases to trimming and J lost 5 bases, with 15 bases between them. The CDR3 is made up of 13 amino acids. Germline lookup yields CDR1 SGDLS and CDR2 YYNGEE. CDR3 sequence (DNA): TGTGCCAGCGGTACTAGCCCCGGCGAGACCCAGTACTTC. Its translation is CASGTSPGETQYF.

The J gene is TRBJ2-5, the V gene TRBV7-2, with 8 positions matching TRBD2. The V segment lost 5 bases and the J segment 6 bases; nucleotides outside the gene matches: 8. The germline V gene has CDR1 SGHTA and CDR2 FQGNSA. There are 14 residues in the CDR3. CDR3 in amino acids: CASSAPPGGQTQYF. CDR3 DNA sequence: TGTGCCAGCAGCGCCCCTCCGGGGGGGCAGACCCAGTACTTC. Supplemented by reference TRBV7-2 and TRBJ2-5, the full variable domain reads GAGVSQSPSNKVTEKGKDVELRCDPISGHTALYWYRQSLGQGLEFLIYFQGNSAPDKSGLPSDRFSAERTGGSVSTLTIQRTQQEDSAVYLCASSAPPGGQTQYFGPGTRLLVL.

The chain recombines TRBV7-2 with TRBJ2-7; no definite D call. The V and J ends lost 7 bases and 2 bases respectively, with 15 bases between them. Per germline, CDR1 SGHTA and CDR2 FQGNSA. The CDR3 extends over 14 amino acids. CDR3 sequence: CASTRDVAPYEQYF. DNA for the CDR3: TGTGCCAGCACGAGAGACGTAGCCCCCTACGAGCAGTACTTC.

V is TRBV7-2 and J is TRBJ1-2; possible D gene TRBD1, 5 bases. CDR3 length equals 15 residues. The germline V gene has CDR1 SGHTA and CDR2 FQGNSA. Trimming left V 3 bases short and J 0 bases short, with 11 bases between. The CDR3 bases are TGTGCCAGCAGCTTCCAGGGACTAGCTAACTATGGCTACACCTTC. Translation: CASSFQGLANYGYTF. The full variable domain, rest sourced from reference TRBV7-2 and TRBJ1-2, is GAGVSQSPSNKVTEKGKDVELRCDPISGHTALYWYRQSLGQGLEFLIYFQGNSAPDKSGLPSDRFSAERTGGSVSTLTIQRTQQEDSAVYLCASSFQGLANYGYTFGSGTRLTVV.

The chain employs TRBV6-1 and TRBJ1-3; D remains unclear. V was pared by 10 bases and J by 4 bases, with 11 bases between. This CDR3 has 12 amino acids. CDR1 is MNHNS, CDR2 SASEGT, per germline. Here the CDR3 reads CATHPGGNTIYF. The DNA of the CDR3 is TGTGCCACCCATCCCGGAGGAAACACCATATATTTT.

This chain joins TRBV5-1 and TRBJ1-2; D perhaps matches TRBD1 (5 bases). The CDR3 spans 15 residues. From germline, CDR1 is SGHRS and CDR2 YFSETQ. Trimming left V 4 bases short and J 12 bases short, with 25 bases between. Written as DNA, the CDR3 is TGCGCCAGCAGCCCTTCGCCGGGGCCAGCTTTAGGCCACACCTTC. It translates to CASSPSPGPALGHTF.

J is TRBJ2-7 and V is TRBV12-3 or TRBV12-4, with TRBD2 matching 7 bases. This CDR3 spans 15 amino acids. After removal of 5 bases from V and 0 bases from J, the junction contained 7 bases not matched to a gene. CDR3 protein: CASSGGLSSSYEQYF. The DNA of the CDR3 is TGTGCCAGCAGTGGGGGACTATCAAGCTCCTACGAGCAGTACTTC.

The chain couples TRBV6-5 to TRBJ1-6, with D tentatively TRBD1 (6 bases). Germline CDR1 is MNHEY and CDR2 is SVGAGI. This CDR3 comprises 14 residues. V was shortened by 5 bases and J by 10 bases, with 15 bases between the two germline ends. The CDR3 reads CASSNAGVGSPLHF. The CDR3 nucleotides are TGTGCCAGCAGTAACGCAGGGGTCGGGTCACCCCTCCACTTT.